A single sample gave rise to the 18 T cell receptor beta chains below, sequenced in a study of vaccination and CD4 T cells after COVID-19. Documented treatment: roughly 10-day PBMC culture with coronavirus spike peptide pools or control peptides (ViraFEST assay). Cultured CD4+ T-cell DNA underwent Oncomine TCR Beta short-read sequencing. TCRdb reprocessed the PCR reads via MiXCR and lists one record per CDR3 protein. Of 12,000 or so distinct CDR3 sequences detected, under 60% appear once; the ten largest clones hold under 25%. These receptors have no identified antigens. The sample consisted of CD4+ T cells from blood, cultured in vitro. The receptors shown here come from a human donor who had recovered from COVID-19.

In this sample, this clonotype turned up a few times. The chain employs TRBV6-2 or TRBV6-3 and TRBJ1-6; D might be TRBD1 (6 bases). Between the trimmed V and J ends, which lost 6 bases and 10 bases, there was a span of 19 bases. The CDR3 extends over 15 amino acids. Germline assignment: CDR1 MNHEY and CDR2 SVGEGT. The CDR3 spells CASRTLVGGGSPLHF. CDR3 DNA: TGTGCCAGCAGAACACTGGTTGGAGGGGGGTCACCCCTCCACTTT.

The chain is built from TRBV19 and TRBJ1-5, with TRBD1 matching 8 bases. Germline-derived CDR1 and CDR2 are LNHDA and SQIVND (reference sequence). The V gene end was trimmed by 5 bases and the J gene end by 0 bases; junction bases not matched to a gene: 6. The CDR3 extends over 16 amino acids. The CDR3 here is CASSDRGSHSNQPQHF. The CDR3 nucleotides read TGTGCCAGTAGTGACAGGGGTTCCCATAGCAATCAGCCCCAGCATTTT.

The chain uses TRBV20-1 and TRBJ2-3, with 7 bases lining up with TRBD1. V shed 6 bases and J 5 bases; nucleotides not matched to a gene: 8. The germline V gene encodes CDR1 DFQATT and CDR2 SNEGSKA (reference sequence). The CDR3 covers 13 residues. The CDR3 nucleotides are TGCAGTGCCCCGACAAGGGGGCAAGATACGCAGTATTTT. This encodes CSAPTRGQDTQYF.

The chain carries TRBV27 and TRBJ2-3; 12 bases line up with TRBD2. The germline CDR1 and CDR2 sequences are MNHEY and SMNVEV (reference sequence). The CDR3 length is 17 residues. Unmatched junction bases numbered 6, after V lost 5 bases and J lost 0 bases. CDR3 DNA: TGTGCCAGCAGTGTAACTAGCGGGGGGACTAGCACAGATACGCAGTATTTT. This translates into CASSVTSGGTSTDTQYF.

The CDR3 nucleotides read TGTGCCAGCAGCTTAAGAAGGACAGAGAACACTGAAGCTTTCTTT. The encoded protein is CASSLRRTENTEAFF. V gene TRBV7-9 combines with J gene TRBJ1-1; TRBD1 might be the D (6 bases). The V gene lost 2 bases and the J gene lost 1 base, with 11 bases spanning the gap. The CDR3 extends over 15 amino acids. Per germline, CDR1 SEHNR and CDR2 FQNEAQ (reference sequence).

This chain uses TRBV2 with TRBJ1-1; no firm D call. The CDR3 runs 13 residues. CDR1 SNHLY and CDR2 FYNNEI come from the germline V gene. The V end lost 7 bases, the J end lost 1 base, and 10 bases lay between the germline ends. In DNA form, the CDR3 reads TGTGCCAGCACAGGCAGCTGGAACACTGAAGCTTTCTTT. Translating it yields CASTGSWNTEAFF.

This chain joins TRBV30 and TRBJ1-1; D perhaps matches TRBD1 (6 bases). V was clipped by 0 bases and J by 5 bases, with 10 bases between them. Looked up from germline, CDR1 is GTSNPN and CDR2 is SVGIG (reference sequence). The CDR3 contains 13 residues. The CDR3 bases are TGTGCCTGGAGTGTTAGGGGGGGAACTGAAGCTTTCTTT. It translates to CAWSVRGGTEAFF.

CDR3 sequence: CASSLGGTDTQYF. The CDR3, as DNA: TGTGCCAGCAGCTTAGGAGGCACAGATACGCAGTATTTT. This rearrangement joins TRBV7-2 to TRBJ2-3, with D hard to call. This CDR3 has 13 amino acids. The germline V gene encodes CDR1 SGHTA and CDR2 FQGNSA. V was pared by 1 base and J by 1 base, with 3 bases between.

The chain combines TRBV7-2 with TRBJ2-5, with 9 bases identical to TRBD2. Looked up from germline, CDR1 is SGHTA and CDR2 is FQGNSA. V was clipped by 2 bases and J by 1 base; unmatched bases: 2. The CDR3 is 15 amino acids. The CDR3 sequence: CASSLSSGTQETQYF. The CDR3 DNA is TGTGCCAGCAGCTTATCTAGCGGGACCCAAGAGACCCAGTACTTC.

The gene calls are TRBV6-1 and TRBJ2-2; D call uncertain. Germline V lookup: CDR1 MNHNS, CDR2 SASEGT. CDR3 length: 11 residues. V was shortened by 6 bases and J by 6 bases, with 5 bases between the two germline ends. The CDR3 nucleotides are TGTGCCAGCAGCCGACCCGGGGAGCTGTTTTTT. Protein sequence: CASSRPGELFF.

This clonotype was counted once. The J gene is TRBJ1-4, the V gene TRBV7-2; weak D call: TRBD1 (6 bases). CDR3 length: 17 amino acids. The germline V gene encodes CDR1 SGHTA and CDR2 FQGNSA. The V gene lost 5 bases and the J gene lost 3 bases, with 19 bases spanning the gap. The CDR3 protein is CASSKLTEEGANEKLFF. CDR3 nucleotides: TGTGCCAGCAGCAAACTGACCGAAGAGGGGGCTAATGAAAAACTGTTTTTT.

This clonotype was counted between two and nine times. This chain links TRBV6-1 with TRBJ1-6, with TRBD1 matching 8 bases. Germline V gene data show CDR1 as MNHNS and CDR2 as SASEGT. V dropped 6 bases and J dropped 6; count of bases not matched to a gene: 4. This CDR3 region has 14 residues. The CDR3 DNA sequence: TGTGCCAGCAGCTCCGGACAGGGTAATTCACCCCTCCACTTT. Translated: CASSSGQGNSPLHF.

The chain is built from TRBV20-1 and TRBJ1-5; D uncertain. The germline V and J ends were trimmed by 0 bases and 4 bases, with 10 bases remaining between them. This CDR3 has 14 amino acids. From germline, CDR1 is DFQATT and CDR2 SNEGSKA (reference sequence). The CDR3 region is CSARDWQSNQPQHF. The CDR3 DNA follows: TGCAGTGCTAGAGACTGGCAGAGTAATCAGCCCCAGCATTTT.

J is TRBJ1-4 and V is TRBV2; D perhaps matches TRBD1 (5 bases). Germline assignment: CDR1 SNHLY and CDR2 FYNNEI. Deletions cut 4 bases from V and 5 bases from J, with 11 bases between. The length of the CDR3 is 14 residues. The CDR3 is CASSAVGGNEKLFF. CDR3 DNA: TGTGCCAGCAGTGCAGTGGGGGGAAATGAAAAACTGTTTTTT. The variable domain in full, completed from reference TRBV2 and TRBJ1-4, reads EPEVTQTPSHQVTQMGQEVILRCVPISNHLYFYWYRQILGQKVEFLVSFYNNEISEKSEIFDDQFSVERPDGSNFTLKIRSTKLEDSAMYFCASSAVGGNEKLFFGSGTQLSVL.

This clonotype was seen just once. The J gene is TRBJ2-2, the V gene TRBV27; no definite D call. The CDR3 is 13 residues long. V gave up 5 bases and J gave up 7 bases, with 11 bases separating them. Germline lookup yields CDR1 MNHEY and CDR2 SMNVEV (reference sequence). CDR3 residues: CASSTLGNGELFF. The CDR3 nucleotides read TGTGCCAGCAGTACTCTAGGAAACGGGGAGCTGTTTTTT.

The chain is built from TRBV12-3 or TRBV12-4 and TRBJ1-1; TRBD1 might be the D (5 bases). The V end lost 5 bases, the J end lost 6 bases, and 16 bases lay between the germline ends. The CDR3 covers 14 residues. CDR3 in DNA: TGTGCCAGCAGTCCCACACCCCAGGGATCTGAAGCTTTCTTT. Protein: CASSPTPQGSEAFF.

This clonotype occurred a few times. V gene TRBV19 combines with J gene TRBJ2-2; 8 bases are shared with TRBD2. Per the germline V gene, CDR1 is LNHDA and CDR2 is SQIVND (reference sequence). CDR3 size: 17 residues. V lost 0 bases, J lost 2 bases, and 5 bases stayed unmatched. Written as DNA, the CDR3 is TGTGCCAGTAGTATAGATCAGCGGGGGCTTAACACCGGGGAGCTGTTTTTT. Amino acid sequence: CASSIDQRGLNTGELFF.

This chain connects TRBV18 to TRBJ2-4, with 8 bases matching TRBD1. The CDR3 loop spans 17 amino acids. Per germline, CDR1 KGHSH and CDR2 LQKENI. J gave up 0 bases and V 5 bases, and 9 bases lay outside the gene matches. The CDR3 DNA is TGTGCCAGCTCAACTCAGACAGGGGCCCTAGCCAAAAACATTCAGTACTTC. Translating gives CASSTQTGALAKNIQYF.